The sequence of this T cell receptor beta chain was determined in a study of T cell responses to AZD1222 COVID-19 vaccine. Study-wide context: Samples with a second dose at about 4 or about 12 weeks were pooled together. Study-wide points: White British people made up most donors, females outnumbered males, and clonal diversity was possibly underestimated.

Note on this clone: As yet, its antigen is unknown.

The CDR3 has 17 residues. V gave up 4 bases and J gave up 3 bases; unmatched junction bases: 12. The germline CDR1 and CDR2 sequences are SGHNT and YYREEE (reference sequence). TCRdb's table, derived via immunoSEQ multiplex PCR, lists solely in-frame clones and lacks some. The sample lists roughly 160,000 clones, 94% occurring once. Sequenced here: peripheral blood, sampled on day 0 of AZD1222 vaccination. The chain uses TRBV5-4 and TRBJ2-2; 7 nucleotides match TRBD2. The TCR comes from an adult in good health. The CDR3, as DNA: TGTGCCAGCAGCCCGGGGGGTGCGGGAGCGTACACCGGGGAGCTGTTTTTT. It specifies CASSPGGAGAYTGELFF.